This passage covers 9 T cell receptor beta chains from one sample sequenced in a study of identical twins. One entry per CDR3 protein results from TCRdb running MiXCR on the 5' RACE reads. The data hold 550,000 to 800,000 distinct CDR3 sequences, with around 7.5% observed a single time. These data were also filed under a second study, of yellow fever vaccine responses in identical twins.

Sequencing used PBMCs. The source of these receptors is a woman between 18 and 29 years old in good health.

In this sample, this clonotype turned up a few times. The chain is built from TRBV7-8 and TRBJ2-5, with D perhaps matching TRBD1 (5 bases). CDR3 length equals 14 residues. Trimming left V 5 bases short and J 5 bases short, with 15 bases between. Germline V gives CDR1 SGHVS, CDR2 FQNEAQ. The CDR3 DNA reads TGTGCCAGCAGCCCGCCAGGGTATCGGGAGACCCAGTACTTC. Amino acids: CASSPPGYRETQYF.

This clonotype has a count of ten or more. Here the CDR3 reads CASSPRVGGSSYNEQFF. As DNA, the CDR3 is TGTGCCAGCAGCCCGCGGGTCGGCGGAAGCTCCTACAATGAGCAGTTCTTC. The chain carries TRBV4-2 and TRBJ2-1, with D possibly matching TRBD2 (5 bases). The CDR3 spans 17 residues. Germline CDR1 LGHNA, CDR2 YNFKEQ. Deletions cut 4 bases from V and 0 bases from J, with 16 bases between.

This chain connects TRBV20-1 to TRBJ2-7; 7 bases are shared with TRBD1. Germline assignment: CDR1 DFQATT and CDR2 SNEGSKA (reference sequence). CDR3 size: 12 residues. The ends lost 3 bases at V and 3 bases at J; junction bases unmatched: 2. CDR3 in DNA: TGCAGTGCTAGGAACAGGGGCTACGAGCAGTACGTC. Protein product: CSARNRGYEQYV.

This clonotype was picked up a small number of times. The V and J genes are TRBV28 and TRBJ2-5; the match to TRBD2 covers 7 bases. This CDR3 has 16 amino acids. Trimming took 3 bases from V and 5 from J; bases not matched to a gene: 12. Germline V gives CDR1 MDHEN, CDR2 SYDVKM. DNA of the CDR3: TGTGCCAGCAGTTTCCCCGGGCTAGCGGATATGGAGACCCAGTACTTC. Translation: CASSFPGLADMETQYF.

This clonotype was observed a few times. This chain connects TRBV2 to TRBJ2-6; a possible D gene is TRBD2 (7 bases). Per the germline V gene, CDR1 is SNHLY and CDR2 is FYNNEI. Trimming cost V 3 bases and J 4 bases, with 10 bases left between them. The CDR3 has 15 residues. The CDR3 sequence: CASSDGGQGANVLTF. CDR3 DNA: TGTGCCAGCAGTGACGGGGGGCAGGGGGCCAACGTCCTGACTTTC.

This clonotype was seen a few times. The chain has TRBV7-2 and TRBJ2-1; 8 bases align to TRBD2. Looked up from germline, CDR1 is SGHTA and CDR2 is FQGNSA. CDR3 size: 15 residues. After removal of 0 bases from V and 9 bases from J, the junction contained 7 bases not matched to a gene. CDR3 protein: CASSLALAGYGEQFF. The CDR3 DNA is TGTGCCAGCAGCTTAGCCTTAGCGGGATATGGTGAGCAGTTCTTC.

In its sample, this clonotype was seen many times. The chain carries TRBV29-1 and TRBJ2-3; 8 bases agree with TRBD2. V shed 0 bases, J shed 4 bases, and the junction held 6 bases outside the gene matches. The CDR3 spans 15 residues. The germline V gene has CDR1 SQVTM and CDR2 ANQGSEA. The CDR3 region has the DNA TGCAGCGTTGAAGATCGGGGGGGGAGTTCAGATACGCAGTATTTT. Translation: CSVEDRGGSSDTQYF.

This clonotype was counted many times. The J gene is TRBJ1-3, the V gene TRBV10-2; 8 bases match TRBD1. Germline CDR1 and CDR2: WSHSY and SAAADI. The V segment lost 7 bases and the J segment 0 bases; nucleotides outside the gene matches: 11. The CDR3 totals 17 residues. The CDR3 loop is CASKKGTGRNSGNTIYF. CDR3 DNA sequence: TGCGCCAGCAAGAAGGGGACAGGTAGAAACTCTGGAAACACCATATATTTT.

There are many counts of this clonotype. This chain's CDR3 is CSVAKRLAVSTDTQYF. In DNA, the CDR3 is TGCAGCGTTGCGAAACGTTTGGCGGTTAGCACAGATACGCAGTATTTT. The chain employs TRBV29-1 and TRBJ2-3, with D unresolved. Trimming removed 4 bases at V and 0 bases at J, with 17 bases between. The CDR3 is 16 residues long. Per the germline V gene, CDR1 is SQVTM and CDR2 is ANQGSEA.